This T cell receptor (beta chain) was sequenced in a study of shared clonotypes between healthy human individuals. This table comes from immunoSEQ multiplex PCR, and its TCRdb copy is limited to in-frame clones, with some not included. The sample holds under 1,100,000 clones, around four fifths seen once. V lost 1 base, J lost 3 bases, and 12 bases lay in between. This CDR3 is built from 16 residues. CDR1 and CDR2 (germline): LGHNT, FRNRAP. From CD4+ cells came CD45RA+ naive and CD45RA-negative memory subsets. Material for sequencing was memory CD4+ T cells sorted from blood. The subset was: CD45RA-negative fraction. V usage is TRBV12-5 and J usage is TRBJ1-4, with a tentative D call TRBD1 (5 bases). This TCR derives from a man between 18 and 35 years old in good health. The CDR3 DNA reads as TGTGCTAGTGGTTTGGCGCAGGGCGGGCCTAATGAAAAACTGTTTTTT. Translated: CASGLAQGGPNEKLFF.